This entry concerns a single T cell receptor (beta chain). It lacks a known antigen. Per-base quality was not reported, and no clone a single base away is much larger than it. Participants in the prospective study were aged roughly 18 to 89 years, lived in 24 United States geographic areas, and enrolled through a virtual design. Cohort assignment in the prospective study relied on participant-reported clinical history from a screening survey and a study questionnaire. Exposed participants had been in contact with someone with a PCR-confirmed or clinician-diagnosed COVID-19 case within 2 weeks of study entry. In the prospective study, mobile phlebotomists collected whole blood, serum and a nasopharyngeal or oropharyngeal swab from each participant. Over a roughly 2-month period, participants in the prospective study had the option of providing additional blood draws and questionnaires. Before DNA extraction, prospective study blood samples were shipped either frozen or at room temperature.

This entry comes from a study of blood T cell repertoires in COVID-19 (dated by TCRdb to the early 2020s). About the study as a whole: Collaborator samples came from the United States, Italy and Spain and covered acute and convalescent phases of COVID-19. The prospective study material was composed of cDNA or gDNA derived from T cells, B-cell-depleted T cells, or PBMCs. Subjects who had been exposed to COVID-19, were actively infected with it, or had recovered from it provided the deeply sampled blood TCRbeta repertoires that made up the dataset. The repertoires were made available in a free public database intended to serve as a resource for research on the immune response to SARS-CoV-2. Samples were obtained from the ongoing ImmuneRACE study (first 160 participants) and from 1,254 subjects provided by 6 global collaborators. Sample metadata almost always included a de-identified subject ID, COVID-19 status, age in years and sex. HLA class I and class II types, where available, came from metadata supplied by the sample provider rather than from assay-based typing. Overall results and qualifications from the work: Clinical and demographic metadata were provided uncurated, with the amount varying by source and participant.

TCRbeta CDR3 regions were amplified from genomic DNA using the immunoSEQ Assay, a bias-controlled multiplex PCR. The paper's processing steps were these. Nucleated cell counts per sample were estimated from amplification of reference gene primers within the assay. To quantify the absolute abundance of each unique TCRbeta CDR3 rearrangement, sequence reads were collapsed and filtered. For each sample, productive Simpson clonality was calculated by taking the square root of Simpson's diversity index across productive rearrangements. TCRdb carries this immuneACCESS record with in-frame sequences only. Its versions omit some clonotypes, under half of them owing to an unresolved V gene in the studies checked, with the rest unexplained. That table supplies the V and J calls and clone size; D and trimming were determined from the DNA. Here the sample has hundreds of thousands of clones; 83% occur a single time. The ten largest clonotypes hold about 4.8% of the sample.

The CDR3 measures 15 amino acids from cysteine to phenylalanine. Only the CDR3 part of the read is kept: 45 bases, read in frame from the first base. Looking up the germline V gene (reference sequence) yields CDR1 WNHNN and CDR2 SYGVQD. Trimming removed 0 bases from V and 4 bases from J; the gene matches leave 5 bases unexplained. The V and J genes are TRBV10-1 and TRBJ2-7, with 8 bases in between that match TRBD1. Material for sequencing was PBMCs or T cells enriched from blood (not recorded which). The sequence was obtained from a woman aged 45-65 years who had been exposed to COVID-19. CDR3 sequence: CASSESGDRSYEQYF. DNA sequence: TGCGCCAGCAGTGAGTCCGGGGACAGGAGTTACGAGCAGTACTTC.